The 8 T cell receptor beta chains reported below all come from one sample, sequenced in a study of T cells in localized non-small cell lung cancer. Using immunoSEQ multiplex PCR, the repertoire was profiled, and TCRdb retains in-frame clones only, with some absent. The profile shows some 12,000 clones, 83% of them singletons. The sequenced sample was peripheral blood, obtained before any cancer treatment. Receptors were obtained from a male donor aged 60 or over with stage I lung adenocarcinoma.

The rearrangement uses TRBV5-1 and TRBJ2-3; a possible D gene is TRBD1 (6 bases). V lost 0 bases and J 2 bases, leaving 7 bases between the germline ends. In germline, CDR1 is SGHRS, CDR2 YFSETQ. The CDR3 is 14 amino acids. The CDR3 reads CASSLGTDTDTQYF. CDR3 DNA: TGCGCCAGCAGCTTGGGGACAGACACAGATACGCAGTATTTT.

The chain recombines TRBV7-9 with TRBJ1-1, with D hard to call. The V end lost 2 bases, the J end lost 5 bases, and 12 bases lay between the germline ends. The V gene's germline CDR1 is SEHNR and CDR2 FQNEAQ (reference sequence). The CDR3 is 14 residues long. The CDR3: CASSLRGTGTEAFF. The CDR3 region has the DNA TGTGCCAGCAGCTTACGAGGTACGGGGACTGAAGCTTTCTTT.

This clone turned up a few times. Distinct nucleotide sequences in the sample also encode this CDR3. The chain recombines TRBV6-5 with TRBJ2-1; the D is unclear. Trimming removed 2 bases from V and 5 bases from J, with 4 bases in between. CDR3 length equals 12 residues. Looked up from germline, CDR1 is MNHEY and CDR2 is SVGAGI. CDR3 in DNA: TGTGCCAGCAGTTACGATCACAATGAGCAGTTCTTC. Encoded protein: CASSYDHNEQFF.

The genes are TRBV28 and TRBJ2-7, with D perhaps TRBD2 (6 bases). The CDR3 has 15 amino acids. Germline V gives CDR1 MDHEN, CDR2 SYDVKM. V gave up 6 bases and J gave up 0 bases, with 15 bases separating them. DNA of the CDR3: TGTGCCAGCAGCCCTATGGGGAGGAGCTCCTACGAGCAGTACTTC. Translated: CASSPMGRSSYEQYF.

This chain connects TRBV29-1 to TRBJ2-3, with 11 bases fitting TRBD2. The CDR3 runs 12 residues. With 8 bases clipped from V and 3 bases from J, the junction kept 1 base outside the gene matches. Per germline, CDR1 SQVTM and CDR2 ANQGSEA. CDR3: CSRTSGTDTQYF. The CDR3 DNA follows: TGCAGCCGGACTAGCGGGACAGATACGCAGTATTTT.

The CDR3 region is CASFPSGNTGELFF. Written as DNA, the CDR3 is TGTGCCAGTTTCCCCTCAGGGAACACCGGGGAGCTGTTTTTT. V usage is TRBV19 and J usage is TRBJ2-2; D is unclear. The CDR3 runs 14 residues. Germline CDR1 LNHDA, CDR2 SQIVND (reference sequence). V lost 8 bases, J lost 1 base, and 11 bases lay in between. Looking up the rest from reference TRBV19 and TRBJ2-2 gives the full variable domain: DGGITQSPKYLFRKEGQNVTLSCEQNLNHDAMYWYRQDPGQGLRLIYYSQIVNDFQKGDIAEGYSVSREKKESFPLTVTSAQKNPTAFYLCASFPSGNTGELFFGEGSRLTVL.

The chain links TRBV10-1 to TRBJ2-7, with TRBD2 identical over 7 bases. The CDR3 extends over 14 amino acids. J lost 2 bases, V lost 8 bases, and 9 bases had no gene match. The V gene's germline CDR1 is WNHNN and CDR2 SYGVQD (reference sequence). The CDR3 DNA is TGCGCCAGCGGATTAGCGGGTTTTCCCTACGAGCAGTACTTC. Its translation is CASGLAGFPYEQYF.

The V gene is TRBV10-2, the J gene TRBJ1-5, with D uncertain. CDR3 length equals 13 residues. The V and J ends lost 7 bases and 2 bases respectively, with 9 bases between them. Looked up from germline, CDR1 is WSHSY and CDR2 is SAAADI. The CDR3 sequence: CASTLEGNQPQHF. The CDR3 nucleotides read TGCGCCAGCACCTTGGAGGGCAATCAGCCCCAGCATTTT.